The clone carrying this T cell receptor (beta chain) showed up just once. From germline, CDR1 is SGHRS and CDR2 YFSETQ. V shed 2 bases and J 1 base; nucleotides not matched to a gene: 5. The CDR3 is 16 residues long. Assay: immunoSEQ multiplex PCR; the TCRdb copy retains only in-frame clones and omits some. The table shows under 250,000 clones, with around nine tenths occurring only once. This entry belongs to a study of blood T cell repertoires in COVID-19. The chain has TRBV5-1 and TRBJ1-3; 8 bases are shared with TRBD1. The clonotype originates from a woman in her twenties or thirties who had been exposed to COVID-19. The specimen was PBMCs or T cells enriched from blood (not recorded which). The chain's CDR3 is CASSFGDRGSGNTIYF. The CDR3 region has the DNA TGCGCCAGCAGCTTCGGAGACAGGGGTTCTGGAAACACCATATATTTT.